One sample yielded the 22 T cell receptor beta chains listed below, sequenced in a study of T cell repertoires in cytomegalovirus infection. TCRdb reprocessed the reads with MiXCR, giving one entry per CDR3 protein. Of roughly 600,000 distinct CDR3 sequences listed, around 24% are singletons. The sequenced sample consisted of CD8+ T cells from PBMCs. The receptors shown here come from a human donor in good health (CMV status not recorded). Some clones in this sample may be carry-over from other donors' samples.

This chain connects TRBV7-9 to TRBJ2-5; no firm D call. The ends were cut back, 5 bases at V and 5 bases at J, with 12 bases in the middle. This CDR3 contains 13 residues. Germline V gene data show CDR1 as SEHNR and CDR2 as FQNEAQ (reference sequence). The CDR3 protein is CASSPSDRETQYF. Written as DNA, the CDR3 is TGTGCCAGCAGCCCCTCGGACCGGGAGACCCAGTACTTC.

This clonotype showed up many times. V is TRBV12-3 or TRBV12-4 and J is TRBJ2-1, with 7 bases fitting TRBD1. The trim removed 5 bases at V and 1 base at J, leaving 8 bases unmatched. This CDR3 spans 16 amino acids. CDR3 nucleotides: TGTGCCAGCAGTCCGACAGGGCTCAGATCCTACAATGAGCAGTTCTTC. This codes for CASSPTGLRSYNEQFF.

This clonotype was counted only a few times. This sequence joins TRBV7-9 and TRBJ1-1; D is perhaps TRBD1 (6 bases). The CDR3 is 13 amino acids. With 4 bases removed from V and 10 bases from J, the gap between germline ends came to 16 bases. Germline CDR1 reads SEHNR; CDR2 reads FQNEAQ (reference sequence). For the CDR3, the DNA is TGTGCCAGCAGCTCTCCGGACAGAAAGGCAGCTTTCTTT. This codes for CASSSPDRKAAFF.

Only a few counts were recorded for this clonotype. The chain is built from TRBV19 and TRBJ2-5; no firm D call. Per germline, CDR1 LNHDA and CDR2 SQIVND (reference sequence). The CDR3 totals 14 residues. Trimming stripped 1 base from V and 0 bases from J, with 6 bases between. Here the CDR3 reads CASSIGLYQETQYF. CDR3 nucleotide sequence: TGTGCCAGTAGTATAGGTCTGTACCAAGAGACCCAGTACTTC.

This clonotype was counted at least ten times. The V gene is TRBV6-6, the J gene TRBJ1-2; D not certain. Between the trimmed V and J ends, which lost 8 bases and 4 bases, there was a span of 20 bases. Per the germline V gene, CDR1 is MNHNY and CDR2 is SVGAGI (reference sequence). The CDR3 covers 15 residues. The CDR3 reads CASFSEWVRTYGYTF. In DNA, the CDR3 is TGTGCCAGCTTCAGTGAATGGGTCAGAACCTATGGCTACACCTTC.

This chain uses TRBV29-1 with TRBJ2-7; weak D call: TRBD2 (6 bases). The CDR3 runs 13 residues. Germline V lookup: CDR1 SQVTM, CDR2 ANQGSEA. Trimming left V 2 bases short and J 3 bases short, with 11 bases between. CDR3 DNA: TGCAGCGTTGAATCTCAGGAGGGCTACGAGCAGTACTTC. Translating gives CSVESQEGYEQYF.

The chain links TRBV13 to TRBJ1-6, with TRBD1 identical over 8 bases. CDR1 and CDR2 from the germline V gene are PRHDT and FYEKMQ (reference sequence). V was clipped by 5 bases and J by 7 bases; unmatched bases: 4. The CDR3 sequence is 14 residues long. CDR3 residues: CASSQGQANSPLHF. CDR3 nucleotide sequence: TGTGCCAGCAGCCAGGGACAGGCAAATTCACCCCTCCACTTT.

This clonotype has a handful of counts. The chain is built from TRBV10-2 and TRBJ2-7; TRBD1 matches at 11 bases. The CDR3 sequence is 16 residues long. CDR1 and CDR2 from the germline V gene are WSHSY and SAAADI. The J segment lost 1 base and the V segment lost 6 bases, leaving 8 bases of the junction unmatched. CDR3 in amino acids: CASSGPGTGGSYEQYV. The CDR3 DNA follows: TGCGCCAGCAGCGGTCCCGGGACAGGGGGGTCCTACGAGCAGTACGTC.

The V and J genes are TRBV4-1 and TRBJ1-1; 8 nucleotides match TRBD1. The CDR3 runs to 14 residues. Trimming took 2 bases from V and 11 from J; bases not matched to a gene: 10. Per the germline V gene, CDR1 is MGHRA and CDR2 is YSYEKL. The CDR3: CASSQITGGMRAFF. CDR3 in DNA: TGCGCCAGCAGCCAAATAACAGGGGGAATGCGTGCTTTCTTT.

The rearrangement joins TRBV9 to TRBJ1-1; maybe TRBD1 (6 bases). This CDR3 is built from 14 residues. The germline V gene encodes CDR1 SGDLS and CDR2 YYNGEE. V lost 8 bases to trimming and J lost 4 bases, with 18 bases between them. CDR3 residues: CASRTVEQPTEAFF. CDR3 nucleotide sequence: TGTGCCAGTAGGACAGTAGAACAACCCACTGAAGCTTTCTTT.

This clonotype was seen repeatedly, ten times or more. The rearrangement uses TRBV7-8 and TRBJ1-5, with D uncertain. Looked up from germline, CDR1 is SGHVS and CDR2 is FQNEAQ. Trimming removed 5 bases from V and 0 bases from J, with 14 bases in between. The CDR3 runs 16 residues. The CDR3 nucleotides are TGTGCCAGCAGCCCGGGCCCGGAGGGTAGCAATCAGCCCCAGCATTTT. Translated, it gives CASSPGPEGSNQPQHF.

This clonotype has only a few counts. The V and J genes are TRBV6-6 and TRBJ2-1; D ambiguous. CDR1 is MNHNY and CDR2 is SVGAGI in the germline V gene (reference sequence). The V end was cut by 6 bases, the J end by 4 bases, with 10 bases between. This CDR3 region has 13 residues. The CDR3 reads CASRADGYNEQFF. The CDR3 coding sequence is TGTGCCAGCAGAGCCGACGGATACAATGAGCAGTTCTTC.

The chain links TRBV7-9 to TRBJ1-1, with D perhaps TRBD1 (5 bases). V was shortened by 7 bases and J by 2 bases, with 17 bases between the two germline ends. The CDR3 sequence is 15 residues long. The germline V gene encodes CDR1 SEHNR and CDR2 FQNEAQ (reference sequence). CDR3 in DNA: TGTGCCAGCACCCTTAGATTAGGGGCAAACACTGAAGCTTTCTTT. Translation: CASTLRLGANTEAFF.

Points on this clonotype: It is likely a read error, because the conserved phenylalanine at the end of the CDR3 is missing. The J gene is TRBJ1-5, the V gene TRBV23-1; TRBD1 is a possible D gene (5 bases). TRBV23-1 is labeled an ORF, and its function is uncertain. The length of the CDR3 is 19 residues. V was shortened by 2 bases and J by 0 bases, with 20 bases between the two germline ends. CDR3: CASSQNSRPRDSSNQPQHS. CDR3 DNA sequence: TGCGCCAGCAGTCAAAATTCCCGGCCGCGAGACAGTAGCAATCAGCCCCAGCATTCT.

This clonotype was seen a few times. This chain connects TRBV20-1 to TRBJ2-3; D not certain. Germline V gene sequence: CDR1 DFQATT, CDR2 SNEGSKA (reference sequence). The V and J ends lost 1 base and 4 bases respectively, with 6 bases between them. The CDR3 has 12 amino acids. The CDR3 spells CSARASPDTQYF. The CDR3 DNA reads as TGCAGTGCTAGAGCATCCCCAGATACGCAGTATTTT.

The chain links TRBV6-6 to TRBJ1-2, with D unresolved. Between the trimmed V and J ends, which lost 0 bases and 0 bases, there was a span of 11 bases. Germline V gene data show CDR1 as MNHNY and CDR2 as SVGAGI (reference sequence). The CDR3 is made up of 16 amino acids. The CDR3 spells CASSYSSTATNYGYTF. The CDR3 DNA follows: TGTGCCAGCAGTTACTCGAGTACAGCAACTAACTATGGCTACACCTTC.

The chain recombines TRBV5-4 with TRBJ2-3; 8 bases line up with TRBD2. CDR1 and CDR2 from the germline V gene are SGHNT and YYREEE (reference sequence). The length of the CDR3 is 14 residues. Germline trimming cut 0 bases from V and 7 bases from J; bases unmatched to any gene: 4. The CDR3 region has the DNA TGTGCCAGCAGCTTGGGACCGGGAGGGCATACGCAGTATTTT. Translating gives CASSLGPGGHTQYF.

There are a few counts of this clonotype. This chain connects TRBV5-5 to TRBJ2-1; TRBD1 matches 8 bases. The junction had 23 bases not matched to a gene; V was cut back by 3 bases and J by 3 bases. The V gene's germline CDR1 is SGHKS and CDR2 YYEKEE (reference sequence). CDR3 size: 21 residues. CDR3 sequence: CASSSNNVWSATGAVYNEQFF. CDR3 bases: TGTGCCAGCAGCTCCAACAATGTTTGGTCGGCGACAGGGGCCGTCTACAATGAGCAGTTCTTC.

CDR3 amino acids: CASSYSRGSGELFF. The CDR3 DNA reads TGTGCCAGCAGTTACTCAAGGGGCTCCGGGGAGCTGTTTTTT. The chain carries TRBV6-6 and TRBJ2-2; tentatively, D is TRBD1 (5 bases). Trimming left V 0 bases short and J 6 bases short, with 8 bases between. The germline CDR1 and CDR2 sequences are MNHNY and SVGAGI (reference sequence). The CDR3 loop spans 14 amino acids.

V is TRBV5-4 and J is TRBJ2-7, with D perhaps TRBD1 (7 bases). CDR1 and CDR2 from the germline V gene are SGHNT and YYREEE (reference sequence). This CDR3 comprises 13 residues. The V end lost 4 bases, the J end lost 3 bases, and 11 bases lay between the germline ends. The CDR3 coding sequence is TGTGCCAGCAGCGGCGGGACAGACTACGAGCAGTACGTC. As protein: CASSGGTDYEQYV.

This clonotype was picked up a small number of times. This rearrangement joins TRBV28 to TRBJ1-1; D remains ambiguous. The V end lost 6 bases, the J end lost 4 bases, and 12 bases lay between the germline ends. Per the germline V gene, CDR1 is MDHEN and CDR2 is SYDVKM. The CDR3 consists of 13 residues. CDR3 residues: CASSPLGSTEAFF. The CDR3 DNA sequence: TGTGCCAGCAGCCCTCTGGGAAGCACTGAAGCTTTCTTT.

This rearrangement joins TRBV7-2 to TRBJ1-1; D uncertain. The CDR3 runs 14 residues. The germline gives CDR1 SGHTA, CDR2 FQGNSA. Between the trimmed V and J ends, which lost 2 bases and 4 bases, there was a span of 11 bases. This CDR3 reads CASSLSTGSTEAFF. The DNA of the CDR3 is TGTGCCAGCAGCTTATCTACGGGATCCACTGAAGCTTTCTTT.